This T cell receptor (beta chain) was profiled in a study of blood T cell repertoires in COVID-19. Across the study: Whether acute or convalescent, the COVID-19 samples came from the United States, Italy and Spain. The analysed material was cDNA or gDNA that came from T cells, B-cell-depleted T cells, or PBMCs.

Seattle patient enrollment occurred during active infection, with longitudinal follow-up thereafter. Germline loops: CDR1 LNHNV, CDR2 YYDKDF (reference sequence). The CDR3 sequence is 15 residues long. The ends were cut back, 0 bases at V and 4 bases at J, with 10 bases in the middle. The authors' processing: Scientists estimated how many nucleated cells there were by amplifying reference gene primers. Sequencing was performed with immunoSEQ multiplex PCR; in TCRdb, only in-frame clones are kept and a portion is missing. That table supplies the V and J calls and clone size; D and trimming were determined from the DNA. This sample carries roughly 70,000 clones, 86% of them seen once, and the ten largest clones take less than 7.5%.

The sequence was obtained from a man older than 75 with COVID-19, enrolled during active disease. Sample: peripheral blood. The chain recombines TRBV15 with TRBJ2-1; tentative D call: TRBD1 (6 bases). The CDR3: CATSRDRGTYNEQFF. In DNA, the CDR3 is TGTGCCACCAGCAGAGACAGGGGCACATACAATGAGCAGTTCTTC.